This T cell receptor beta chain emerged from a study of T cell repertoires in cytomegalovirus infection. Germline V CDR1 and CDR2: SGHTA, FQGNSA. With 5 bases clipped from V and 4 bases from J, the junction kept 5 bases outside the gene matches. This CDR3 has 15 amino acids. TCRdb re-called the reads through MiXCR, storing one row per CDR3 protein. The data contain over 250,000 distinct CDR3 sequences, roughly 21% of them singletons. This clonotype was found many times. Its antigen remains unidentified. This receptor was taken from a human donor in good health (CMV status not recorded). Some clones in this sample may be carry-over from other donors' samples. The chain carries TRBV7-2 and TRBJ2-1; 10 bases are shared with TRBD2. The sample here was cultured PBMCs, taken from culture after CMV antigen stimulation. CDR3 nucleotides: TGTGCCAGCAGCGGGGGACTAGCGCCTTACAATGAGCAGTTCTTC. Translating gives CASSGGLAPYNEQFF.